The 16 T cell receptor beta chains in this list originate from one sample, sequenced in a study of cytomegalovirus exposure and HLA in healthy donors (dated by TCRdb to between 2016 and 2019). Receptor libraries were prepared by the immunoSEQ multiplex PCR assay. For the multiplex PCR, a mixture combining 60 forward primers for TCR Vbeta segments and 13 reverse primers for TCR Jbeta segments was used. Here the immuneACCESS table is served through TCRdb, limited to in-frame sequences with V and J called. Missing clones are a known gap in these copies; in checked studies unresolved V genes cover under half, and the rest lacks a known reason. This sample is represented by approximately 130,000 clones; 80% to 90% of them were singletons. Jointly, the top ten make up approximately 5.6% of the sample. Material: PBMCs. The receptors originated from a woman in her thirties or forties in good health and CMV-seropositive.

This chain links TRBV28 with TRBJ1-1; 8 nucleotides agree with TRBD1. This CDR3 is 16 amino acids long. Trimming at V came to 2 bases and at J to 3 bases, leaving 8 bases not matched to a gene. Germline values: CDR1 MDHEN, CDR2 SYDVKM. CDR3 bases: TGTGCCAGCAGTTTACCCCAGGACAGGGTGTACACTGAAGCTTTCTTT. It is translated as CASSLPQDRVYTEAFF.

The rearrangement uses TRBV27 and TRBJ1-1, with TRBD1 matching over 9 bases. The V gene's germline CDR1 is MNHEY and CDR2 SMNVEV (reference sequence). The CDR3 covers 14 residues. The ends lost 6 bases at V and 3 bases at J; junction bases unmatched: 5. CDR3 coding DNA: TGTGCCAGCAGAACCGACAGGGGGGACACTGAAGCTTTCTTT. Its protein product is CASRTDRGDTEAFF.

This clone occurred once. One junction end does not reproduce the germline sequence, and a read error may be involved. This chain joins TRBV28 and TRBJ1-5, with 8 bases matching TRBD1. The CDR3 runs 12 residues. Germline V lookup: CDR1 MDHEN, CDR2 SYDVKM. The CDR3 DNA follows: TGTGCCAGCAGTTTCCTGACAGGGGAGGCGGTTTTT. Translating gives CASSFLTGEAVF.

The rearrangement uses TRBV7-9 and TRBJ1-2; D is undetermined. CDR3 length: 14 residues. The V and J ends lost 2 bases and 4 bases respectively, with 11 bases between them. Germline CDR1 is SEHNR and CDR2 is FQNEAQ (reference sequence). The CDR3 DNA reads as TGTGCCAGCAGCTTAAACAGTAAAATCTATGGCTACACCTTC. Protein sequence: CASSLNSKIYGYTF.

Concerning this clone: At one end, the junction sequence differs from germline, possibly due to a read error. The gene calls are TRBV2 and TRBJ2-5; 7 nucleotides align to TRBD1. The CDR3 contains 11 residues. The germline V gene encodes CDR1 SNHLY and CDR2 FYNNEI. The CDR3 region is CASSVRQGGHF. The CDR3 nucleotides are TGTGCCAGCAGTGTTCGACAGGGCGGGCACTTC. Full variable domain (missing parts from reference TRBV2 and TRBJ2-5): EPEVTQTPSHQVTQMGQEVILRCVPISNHLYFYWYRQILGQKVEFLVSFYNNEISEKSEIFDDQFSVERPDGSNFTLKIRSTKLEDSAMYFCASSVRQGGHFGPGTRLLVL.

The gene calls are TRBV10-1 and TRBJ2-1; 11 bases fit TRBD2. CDR1 is WNHNN and CDR2 is SYGVQD in the germline V gene (reference sequence). Trimming took 3 bases from V and 4 from J; bases not matched to a gene: 2. CDR3 size: 15 residues. Written as DNA, the CDR3 is TGCGCCAGCAGTGACGGGACTAGCGGATACAATGAGCAGTTCTTC. This codes for CASSDGTSGYNEQFF.

The CDR3 reads CASSLLVQPQHF. CDR3 DNA sequence: TGTGCCAGCAGCTTGCTAGTTCAGCCCCAGCATTTT. The J gene is TRBJ1-5, the V gene TRBV5-8; D gene ambiguous. Germline CDR1 reads SGHTS; CDR2 reads YDEGEE. The ends were cut back, 1 base at V and 6 bases at J, with 5 bases in the middle. The CDR3 contains 12 residues.

The rearrangement links TRBV5-1 to TRBJ1-5; D remains unclear. V gave up 0 bases and J gave up 6 bases, with 10 bases separating them. The length of the CDR3 is 14 residues. The germline CDR1 and CDR2 sequences are SGHRS and YFSETQ. The CDR3 protein is CASSLDSDSQPQHF. CDR3 in DNA: TGCGCCAGCAGCTTGGATTCCGATAGTCAGCCCCAGCATTTT.

The chain has TRBV7-6 and TRBJ2-5, with a possible D match to TRBD2 (5 bases). CDR3 length equals 13 residues. Trimming pared 2 bases from V and 5 bases from J, leaving 9 bases between. The germline CDR1 and CDR2 sequences are SGHVS and FNYEAQ. The CDR3 loop reads CASSLNGMETQYF. The DNA for the CDR3 is TGTGCCAGCAGCTTAAACGGGATGGAGACCCAGTACTTC.

The chain is built from TRBV7-8 and TRBJ1-2; D possibly corresponds to TRBD1 (6 bases). CDR1 and CDR2 from the germline V gene are SGHVS and FQNEAQ. The CDR3 loop spans 15 amino acids. Trimming took off 1 base at V and 7 bases at J, with 16 bases between the two ends. This chain's CDR3 is CASSLGRGPLFGYTF. CDR3 bases: TGTGCCAGCAGCTTAGGCAGGGGACCTCTTTTTGGCTACACCTTC. The full variable domain, its missing parts supplied by reference TRBV7-8 and TRBJ1-2, is GAGVSQSPRYKVAKRGQDVALRCDPISGHVSLFWYQQALGQGPEFLTYFQNEAQLDKSGLPSDRFFAERPEGSVSTLKIQRTQQEDSAVYLCASSLGRGPLFGYTFGSGTRLTVV.

The gene calls are TRBV2 and TRBJ2-1; 7 bases are a match to TRBD1. The CDR3 is made up of 13 amino acids. Germline V gene sequence: CDR1 SNHLY, CDR2 FYNNEI. V shed 11 bases and J 6 bases; nucleotides not matched to a gene: 10. CDR3 residues: CAVGPTGINEQFF. The DNA of the CDR3 is TGTGCCGTCGGGCCGACAGGGATCAATGAGCAGTTCTTC.

This rearrangement joins TRBV4-1 to TRBJ2-3, with 8 bases matching TRBD1. Germline loops: CDR1 MGHRA, CDR2 YSYEKL. V dropped 1 base and J dropped 4; count of bases not matched to a gene: 7. The CDR3 loop spans 16 amino acids. The CDR3 region has the DNA TGCGCCAGCAGCCAAGTTCTAATGACAGGGGCAGATACGCAGTATTTT. This codes for CASSQVLMTGADTQYF.

This chain connects TRBV4-3 to TRBJ2-2, with TRBD1 as a possible D gene (6 bases). With 2 bases removed from V and 6 bases from J, the gap between germline ends came to 16 bases. This CDR3 has 16 amino acids. Germline assignment: CDR1 LGHNA and CDR2 YSLEER. The CDR3 here is CASSQKTGTAAGELFF. The CDR3, as DNA: TGCGCCAGCAGCCAAAAAACAGGGACGGCGGCCGGGGAGCTGTTTTTT.

The V gene is TRBV11-3, the J gene TRBJ2-1, with D unclear. Per germline, CDR1 SGHNT and CDR2 YENEEA. V lost 4 bases and J 9 bases, leaving 13 bases between the germline ends. CDR3 length equals 13 residues. CDR3 in amino acids: CASSSPTRAEQFF. The CDR3 DNA follows: TGTGCCAGCAGCTCCCCCACTCGAGCTGAGCAGTTCTTC.

This chain joins TRBV2 and TRBJ1-2; D possibly corresponds to TRBD1 (6 bases). The CDR3 contains 13 residues. Germline CDR1 reads SNHLY; CDR2 reads FYNNEI. Trimming left V 9 bases short and J 7 bases short, with 18 bases between. This chain's CDR3 is CARRTLGGLGYTF. CDR3 bases: TGTGCCAGACGTACATTGGGGGGGCTTGGCTACACCTTC.

The J gene is TRBJ1-4, the V gene TRBV29-1, with D perhaps matching TRBD1 (6 bases). The CDR3 is 14 residues long. V was cut by 0 bases and J by 8 bases, with 13 bases left in between. From germline, CDR1 is SQVTM and CDR2 ANQGSEA. DNA of the CDR3: TGCAGCGTTGAAGATCAGGGGAGAGGCGAAAAACTGTTTTTT. It codes for CSVEDQGRGEKLFF.